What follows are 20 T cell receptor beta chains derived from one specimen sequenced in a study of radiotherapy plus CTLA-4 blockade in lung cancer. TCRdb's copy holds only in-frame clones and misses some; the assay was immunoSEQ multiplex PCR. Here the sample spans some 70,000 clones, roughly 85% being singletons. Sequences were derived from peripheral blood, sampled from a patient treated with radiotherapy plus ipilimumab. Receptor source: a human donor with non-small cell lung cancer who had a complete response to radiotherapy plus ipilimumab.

This chain's CDR3 is CAWSTSTGSQPQHF. CDR3 bases: TGTGCCTGGAGTACGTCGACGGGAAGCCAGCCCCAGCATTTT. The genes are TRBV30 and TRBJ1-5; D is uncertain. In germline, CDR1 is GTSNPN, CDR2 SVGIG (reference sequence). The CDR3 has 14 residues. Trimming left V 2 bases short and J 7 bases short, with 15 bases between.

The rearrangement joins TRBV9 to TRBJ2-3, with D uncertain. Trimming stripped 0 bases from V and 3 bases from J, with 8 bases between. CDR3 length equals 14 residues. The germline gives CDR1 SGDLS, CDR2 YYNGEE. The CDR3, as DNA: TGTGCCAGCAGCGTAGGGGGTAGAACAGATACGCAGTATTTT. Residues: CASSVGGRTDTQYF.

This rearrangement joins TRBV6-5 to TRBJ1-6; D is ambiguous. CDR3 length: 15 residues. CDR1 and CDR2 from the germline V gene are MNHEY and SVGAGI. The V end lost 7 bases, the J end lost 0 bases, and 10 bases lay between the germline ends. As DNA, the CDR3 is TGTGCCAGCACCCAGTCGGGCTCCTATAATTCACCCCTCCACTTT. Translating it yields CASTQSGSYNSPLHF.

CDR3: CASSLDPTGASPLHF. The CDR3 DNA reads TGTGCCAGCAGCTTAGACCCTACAGGGGCTTCACCCCTCCACTTT. The chain couples TRBV7-6 to TRBJ1-6, with 7 bases matching TRBD1. The CDR3 loop spans 15 amino acids. The V segment lost 1 base and the J segment 9 bases; nucleotides outside the gene matches: 6. Germline values: CDR1 SGHVS, CDR2 FNYEAQ.

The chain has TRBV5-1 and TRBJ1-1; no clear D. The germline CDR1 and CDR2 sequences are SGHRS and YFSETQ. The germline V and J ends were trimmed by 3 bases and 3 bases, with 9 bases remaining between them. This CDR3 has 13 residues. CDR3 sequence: CASSSGGDTEAFF. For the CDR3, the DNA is TGCGCCAGCAGCTCGGGTGGGGACACTGAAGCTTTCTTT.

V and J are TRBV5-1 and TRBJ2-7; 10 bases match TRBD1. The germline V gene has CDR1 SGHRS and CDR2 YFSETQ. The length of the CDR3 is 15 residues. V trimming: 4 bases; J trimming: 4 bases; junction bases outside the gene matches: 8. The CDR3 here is CASSRQGASGYEQYF. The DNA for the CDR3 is TGCGCCAGCAGCAGACAGGGGGCCTCAGGGTACGAGCAGTACTTC.

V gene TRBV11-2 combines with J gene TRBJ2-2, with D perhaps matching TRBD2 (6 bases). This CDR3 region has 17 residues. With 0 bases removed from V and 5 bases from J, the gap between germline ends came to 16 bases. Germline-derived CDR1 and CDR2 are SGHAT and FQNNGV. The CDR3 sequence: CASSLEEGPGRTGELFF. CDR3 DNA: TGTGCCAGCAGCTTAGAGGAAGGTCCGGGGAGGACCGGGGAGCTGTTTTTT.

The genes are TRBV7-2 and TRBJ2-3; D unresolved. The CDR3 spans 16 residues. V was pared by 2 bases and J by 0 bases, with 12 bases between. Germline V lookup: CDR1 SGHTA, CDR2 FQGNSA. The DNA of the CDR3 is TGTGCCAGCAGCTTAAGTGCAGGAAGTAGCACAGATACGCAGTATTTT. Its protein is CASSLSAGSSTDTQYF.

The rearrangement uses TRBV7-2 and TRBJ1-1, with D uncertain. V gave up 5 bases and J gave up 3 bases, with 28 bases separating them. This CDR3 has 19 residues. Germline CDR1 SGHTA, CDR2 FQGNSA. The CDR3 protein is CASSQSLGRTSIRDTEAFF. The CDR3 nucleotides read TGTGCCAGCAGCCAGTCTCTGGGGAGGACCAGTATCCGTGACACTGAAGCTTTCTTT.

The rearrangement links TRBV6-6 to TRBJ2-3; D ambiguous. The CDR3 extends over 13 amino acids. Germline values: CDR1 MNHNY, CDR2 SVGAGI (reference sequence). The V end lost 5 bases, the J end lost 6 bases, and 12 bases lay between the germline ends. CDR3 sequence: CASSQPRPDTQYF. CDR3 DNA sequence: TGTGCCAGCAGTCAGCCCCGTCCGGATACGCAGTATTTT.

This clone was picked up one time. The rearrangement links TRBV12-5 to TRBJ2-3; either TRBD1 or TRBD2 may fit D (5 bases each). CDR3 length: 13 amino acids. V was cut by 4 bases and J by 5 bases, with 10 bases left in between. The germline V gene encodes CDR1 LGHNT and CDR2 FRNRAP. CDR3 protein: CASGWDVEDTQYF. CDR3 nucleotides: TGTGCTAGTGGTTGGGACGTTGAAGATACGCAGTATTTT.

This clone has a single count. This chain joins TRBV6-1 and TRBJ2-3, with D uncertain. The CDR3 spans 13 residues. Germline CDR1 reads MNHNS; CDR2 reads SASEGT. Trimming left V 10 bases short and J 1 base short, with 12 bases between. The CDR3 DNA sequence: TGTGCCACCCTGCAAACGGGCACAGATACGCAGTATTTT. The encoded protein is CATLQTGTDTQYF.

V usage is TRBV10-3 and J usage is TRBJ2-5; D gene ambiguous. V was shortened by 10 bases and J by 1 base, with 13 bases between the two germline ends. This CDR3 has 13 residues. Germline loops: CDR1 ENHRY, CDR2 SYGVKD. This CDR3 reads CATKAEVQETQYF. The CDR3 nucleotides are TGTGCCACCAAGGCAGAAGTCCAAGAGACCCAGTACTTC.

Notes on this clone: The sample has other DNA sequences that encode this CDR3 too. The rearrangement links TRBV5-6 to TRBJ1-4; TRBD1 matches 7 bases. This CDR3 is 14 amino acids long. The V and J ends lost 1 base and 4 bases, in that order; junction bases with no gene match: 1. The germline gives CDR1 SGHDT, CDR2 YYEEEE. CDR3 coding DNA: TGTGCCAGCAGCTTGCGGGACAGTAATGAAAAACTGTTTTTT. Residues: CASSLRDSNEKLFF.

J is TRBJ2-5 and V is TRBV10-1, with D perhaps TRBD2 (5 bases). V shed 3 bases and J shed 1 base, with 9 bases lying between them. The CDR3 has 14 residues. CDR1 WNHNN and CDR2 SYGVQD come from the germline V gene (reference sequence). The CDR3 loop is CASSDGVLQETQYF. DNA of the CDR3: TGCGCCAGCAGTGACGGGGTCCTCCAAGAGACCCAGTACTTC.

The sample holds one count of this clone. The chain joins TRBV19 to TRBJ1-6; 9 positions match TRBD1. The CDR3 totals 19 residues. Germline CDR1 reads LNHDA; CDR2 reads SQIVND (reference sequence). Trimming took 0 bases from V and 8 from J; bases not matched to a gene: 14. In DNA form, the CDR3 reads TGTGCCAGTAGTATAGAGATATCGGGGCGCGGGACAGGGCATTCACCCCTCCACTTT. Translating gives CASSIEISGRGTGHSPLHF. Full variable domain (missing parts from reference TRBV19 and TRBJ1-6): DGGITQSPKYLFRKEGQNVTLSCEQNLNHDAMYWYRQDPGQGLRLIYYSQIVNDFQKGDIAEGYSVSREKKESFPLTVTSAQKNPTAFYLCASSIEISGRGTGHSPLHFGNGTRLTVT.

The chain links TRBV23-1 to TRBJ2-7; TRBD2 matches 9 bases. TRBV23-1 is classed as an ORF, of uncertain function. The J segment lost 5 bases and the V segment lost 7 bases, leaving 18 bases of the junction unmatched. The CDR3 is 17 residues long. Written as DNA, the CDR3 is TGCGCCAGCACGGGGCGGGAGGGCCTCGGAGTACTTGACGAGCAGTACGTC. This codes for CASTGREGLGVLDEQYV.

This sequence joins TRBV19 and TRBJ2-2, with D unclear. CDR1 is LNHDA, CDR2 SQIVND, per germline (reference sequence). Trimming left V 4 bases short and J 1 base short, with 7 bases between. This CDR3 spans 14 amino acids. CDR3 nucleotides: TGTGCCAGTAGTACCTCAAGGAACACCGGGGAGCTGTTTTTT. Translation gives CASSTSRNTGELFF.

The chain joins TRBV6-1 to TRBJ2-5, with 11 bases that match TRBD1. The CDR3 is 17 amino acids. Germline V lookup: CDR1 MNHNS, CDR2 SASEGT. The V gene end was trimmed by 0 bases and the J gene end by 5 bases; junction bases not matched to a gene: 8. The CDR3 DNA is TGTGCCAGCAGTGAAGCGCGGTTGGGACAGGGGGTCGAGACCCAGTACTTC. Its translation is CASSEARLGQGVETQYF.

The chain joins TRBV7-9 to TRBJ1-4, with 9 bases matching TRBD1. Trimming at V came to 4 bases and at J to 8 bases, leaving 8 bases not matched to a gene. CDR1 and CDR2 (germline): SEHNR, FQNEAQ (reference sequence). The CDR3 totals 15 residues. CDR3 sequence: CASSSRQGVEEKLFF. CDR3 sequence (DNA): TGTGCCAGCAGCTCCCGACAGGGGGTCGAGGAAAAACTGTTTTTT. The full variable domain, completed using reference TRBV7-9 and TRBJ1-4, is DTGVSQNPRHKITKRGQNVTFRCDPISEHNRLYWYRQTLGQGPEFLTYFQNEAQLEKSRLLSDRFSAERPKGSFSTLEIQRTEQGDSAMYLCASSSRQGVEEKLFFGSGTQLSVL.